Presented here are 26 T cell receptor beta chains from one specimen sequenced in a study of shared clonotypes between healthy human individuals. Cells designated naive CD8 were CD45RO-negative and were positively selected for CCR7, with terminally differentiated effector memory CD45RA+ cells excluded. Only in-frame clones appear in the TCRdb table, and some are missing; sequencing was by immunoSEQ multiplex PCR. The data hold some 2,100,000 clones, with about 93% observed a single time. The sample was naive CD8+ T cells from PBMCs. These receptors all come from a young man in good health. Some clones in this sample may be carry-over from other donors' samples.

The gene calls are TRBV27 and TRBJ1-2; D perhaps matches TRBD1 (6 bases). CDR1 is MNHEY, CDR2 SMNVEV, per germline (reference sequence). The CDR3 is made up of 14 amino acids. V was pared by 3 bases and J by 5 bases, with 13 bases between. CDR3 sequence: CASSLGAYTYGYTF. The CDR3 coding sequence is TGTGCCAGCAGTTTGGGGGCCTACACTTATGGCTACACCTTC.

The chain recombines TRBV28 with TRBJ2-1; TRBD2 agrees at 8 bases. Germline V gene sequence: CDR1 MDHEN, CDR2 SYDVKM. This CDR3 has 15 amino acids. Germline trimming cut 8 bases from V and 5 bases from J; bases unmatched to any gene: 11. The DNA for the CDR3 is TGTGCCAGCCTAGGGACTAGTTATTATAACAATGAGCAGTTCTTC. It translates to CASLGTSYYNNEQFF. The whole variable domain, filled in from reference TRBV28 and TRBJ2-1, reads DVKVTQSSRYLVKRTGEKVFLECVQDMDHENMFWYRQDPGLGLRLIYFSYDVKMKEKGDIPEGYSVSREKKERFSLILESASTNQTSMYLCASLGTSYYNNEQFFGPGTRLTVL.

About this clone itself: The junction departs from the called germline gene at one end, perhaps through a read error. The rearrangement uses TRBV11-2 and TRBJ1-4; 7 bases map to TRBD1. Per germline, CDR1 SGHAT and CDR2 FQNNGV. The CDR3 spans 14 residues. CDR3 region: CASSSTGTNEKPFF. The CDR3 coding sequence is TGTGCCAGCAGCTCGACAGGGACTAATGAAAAACCGTTTTTT.

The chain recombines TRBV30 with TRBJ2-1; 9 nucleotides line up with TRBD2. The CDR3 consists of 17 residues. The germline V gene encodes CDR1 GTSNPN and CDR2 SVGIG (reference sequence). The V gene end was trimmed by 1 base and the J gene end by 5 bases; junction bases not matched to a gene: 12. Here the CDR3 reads CAWSEPLLAGQHNEQFF. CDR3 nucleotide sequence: TGTGCCTGGAGTGAACCTCTACTAGCGGGCCAACACAATGAGCAGTTCTTC.

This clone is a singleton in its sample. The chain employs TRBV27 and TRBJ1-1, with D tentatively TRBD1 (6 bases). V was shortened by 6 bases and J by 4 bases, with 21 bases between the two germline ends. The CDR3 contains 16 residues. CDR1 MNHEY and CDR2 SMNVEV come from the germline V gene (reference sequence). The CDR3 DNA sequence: TGTGCCAGCAGATCCTCACCCGGGGGCTGGGGCACTGAAGCTTTCTTT. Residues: CASRSSPGGWGTEAFF.

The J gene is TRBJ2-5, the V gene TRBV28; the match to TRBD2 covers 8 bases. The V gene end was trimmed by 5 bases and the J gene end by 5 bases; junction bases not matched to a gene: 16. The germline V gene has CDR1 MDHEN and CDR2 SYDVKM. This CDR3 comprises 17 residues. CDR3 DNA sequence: TGTGCCAGCAGTACGCCCCGCCGGGGACTAGTAGGGGAGACCCAGTACTTC. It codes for CASSTPRRGLVGETQYF.

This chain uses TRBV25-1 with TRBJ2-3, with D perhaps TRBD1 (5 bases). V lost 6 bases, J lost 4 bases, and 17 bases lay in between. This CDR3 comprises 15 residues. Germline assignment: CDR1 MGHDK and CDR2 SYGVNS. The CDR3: CASSVAPGPADTQYF. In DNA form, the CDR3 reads TGTGCCAGCAGCGTGGCCCCAGGGCCCGCAGATACGCAGTATTTT. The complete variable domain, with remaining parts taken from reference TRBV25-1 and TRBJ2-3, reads EADIYQTPRYLVIGTGKKITLECSQTMGHDKMYWYQQDPGMELHLIHYSYGVNSTEKGDLSSESTVSRIRTEHFPLTLESARPSHTSQYLCASSVAPGPADTQYFGPGTRLTVL.

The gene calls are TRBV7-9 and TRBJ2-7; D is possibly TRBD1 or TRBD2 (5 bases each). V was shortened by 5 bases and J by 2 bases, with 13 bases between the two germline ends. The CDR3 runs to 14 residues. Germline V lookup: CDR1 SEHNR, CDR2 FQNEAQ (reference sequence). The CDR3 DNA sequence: TGTGCCAGCAGCCCCCGGGACCAGACCTACGAGCAGTACTTC. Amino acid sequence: CASSPRDQTYEQYF.

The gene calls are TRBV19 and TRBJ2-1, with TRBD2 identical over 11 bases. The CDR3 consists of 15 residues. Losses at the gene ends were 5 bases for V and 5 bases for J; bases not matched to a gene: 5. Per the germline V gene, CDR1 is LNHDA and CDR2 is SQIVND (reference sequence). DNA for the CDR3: TGTGCCAGTAGTGTGGGACTAGCGGCCAACAATGAGCAGTTCTTC. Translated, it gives CASSVGLAANNEQFF.

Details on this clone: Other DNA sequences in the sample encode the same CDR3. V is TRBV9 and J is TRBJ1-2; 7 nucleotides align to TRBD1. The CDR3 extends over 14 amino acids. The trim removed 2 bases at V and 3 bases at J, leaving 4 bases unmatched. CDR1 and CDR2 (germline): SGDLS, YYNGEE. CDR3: CASSVGQGDYGYTF. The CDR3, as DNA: TGTGCCAGCAGCGTGGGTCAGGGGGACTATGGCTACACCTTC. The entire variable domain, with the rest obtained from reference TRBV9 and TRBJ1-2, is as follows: DSGVTQTPKHLITATGQRVTLRCSPRSGDLSVYWYQQSLDQGLQFLIQYYNGEERAKGNILERFSAQQFPDLHSELNLSSLELGDSALYFCASSVGQGDYGYTFGSGTRLTVV.

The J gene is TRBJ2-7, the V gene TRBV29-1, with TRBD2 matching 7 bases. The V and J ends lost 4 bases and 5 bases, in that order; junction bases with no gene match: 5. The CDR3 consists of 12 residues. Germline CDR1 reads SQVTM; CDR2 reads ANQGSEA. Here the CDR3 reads CSVGEGWDEQYF. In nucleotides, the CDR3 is TGCAGCGTTGGGGAGGGGTGGGACGAGCAGTACTTC.

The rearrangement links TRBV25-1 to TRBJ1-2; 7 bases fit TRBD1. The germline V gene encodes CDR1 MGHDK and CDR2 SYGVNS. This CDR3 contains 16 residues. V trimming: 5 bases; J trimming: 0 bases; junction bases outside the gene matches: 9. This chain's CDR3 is CASSPQGVLSNYGYTF. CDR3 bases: TGTGCCAGCAGTCCCCAGGGGGTCCTATCTAACTATGGCTACACCTTC.

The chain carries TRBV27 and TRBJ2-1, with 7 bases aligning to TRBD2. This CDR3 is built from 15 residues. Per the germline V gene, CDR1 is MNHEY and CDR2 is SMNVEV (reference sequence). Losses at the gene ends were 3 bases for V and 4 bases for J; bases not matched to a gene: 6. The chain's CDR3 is CASSLRAGIYNEQFF. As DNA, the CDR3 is TGTGCCAGCAGTTTGAGAGCGGGAATTTACAATGAGCAGTTCTTC.

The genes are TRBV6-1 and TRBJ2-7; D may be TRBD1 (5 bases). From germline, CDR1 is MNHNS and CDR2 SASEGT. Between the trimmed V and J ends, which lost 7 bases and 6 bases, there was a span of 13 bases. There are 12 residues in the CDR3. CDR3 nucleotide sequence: TGTGCCAGCACTACAGGTTGGGGCGAGCAGTACTTC. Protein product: CASTTGWGEQYF.

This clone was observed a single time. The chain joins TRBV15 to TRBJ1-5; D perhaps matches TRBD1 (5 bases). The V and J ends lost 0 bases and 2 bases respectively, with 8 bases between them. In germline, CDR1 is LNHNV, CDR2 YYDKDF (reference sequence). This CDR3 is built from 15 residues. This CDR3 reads CATSRDRDGNQPQHF. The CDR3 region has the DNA TGTGCCACCAGCAGAGACAGGGATGGCAATCAGCCCCAGCATTTT.

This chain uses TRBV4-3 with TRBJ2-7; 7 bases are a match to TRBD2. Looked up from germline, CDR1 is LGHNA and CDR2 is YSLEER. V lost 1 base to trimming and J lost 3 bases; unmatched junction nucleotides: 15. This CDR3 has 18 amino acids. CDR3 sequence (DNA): TGCGCCAGCAGCCAAGCGTCCCACCGTCGCGGGACTATCTACGAGCAGTACTTC. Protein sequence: CASSQASHRRGTIYEQYF.

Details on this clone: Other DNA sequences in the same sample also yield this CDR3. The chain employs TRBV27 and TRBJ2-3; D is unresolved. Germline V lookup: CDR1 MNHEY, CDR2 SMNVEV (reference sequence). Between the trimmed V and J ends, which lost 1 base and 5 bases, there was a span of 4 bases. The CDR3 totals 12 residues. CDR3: CASSLYGDTQYF. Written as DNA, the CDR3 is TGTGCCAGCAGTTTATACGGAGATACGCAGTATTTT.

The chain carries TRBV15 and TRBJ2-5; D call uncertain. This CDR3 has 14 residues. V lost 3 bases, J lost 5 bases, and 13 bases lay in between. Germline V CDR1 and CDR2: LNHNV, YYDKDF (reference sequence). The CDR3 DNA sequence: TGTGCCACCAGCAGGGGTGGAGTCCGGGAGACCCAGTACTTC. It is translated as CATSRGGVRETQYF.

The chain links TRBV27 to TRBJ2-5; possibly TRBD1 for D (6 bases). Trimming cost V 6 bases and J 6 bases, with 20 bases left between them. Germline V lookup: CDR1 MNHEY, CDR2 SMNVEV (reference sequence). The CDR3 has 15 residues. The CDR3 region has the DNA TGTGCCAGCAGCACTGGCGGCAGGGGTGTACAGACCCAGTACTTC. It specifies CASSTGGRGVQTQYF.

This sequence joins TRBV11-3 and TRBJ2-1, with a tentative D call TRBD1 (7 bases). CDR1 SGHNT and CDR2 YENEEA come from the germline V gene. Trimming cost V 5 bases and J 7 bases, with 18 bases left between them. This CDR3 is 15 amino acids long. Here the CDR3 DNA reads TGTGCCAGCAGCCCAGGGGGGAGACCCCTTAATGAGCAGTTCTTC. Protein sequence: CASSPGGRPLNEQFF.

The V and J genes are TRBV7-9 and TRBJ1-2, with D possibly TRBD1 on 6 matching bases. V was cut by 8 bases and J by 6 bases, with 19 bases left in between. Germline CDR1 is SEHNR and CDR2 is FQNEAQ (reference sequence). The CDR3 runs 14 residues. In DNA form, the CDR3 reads TGTGCCAGCGGATCTGGTTGGGGGGCGGATGGCTACACCTTC. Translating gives CASGSGWGADGYTF. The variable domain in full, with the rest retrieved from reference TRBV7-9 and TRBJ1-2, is DTGVSQNPRHKITKRGQNVTFRCDPISEHNRLYWYRQTLGQGPEFLTYFQNEAQLEKSRLLSDRFSAERPKGSFSTLEIQRTEQGDSAMYLCASGSGWGADGYTFGSGTRLTVV.

In DNA, the CDR3 is TGTGCCAGCAGCTTAATTCCAGGACCTAGGAACACTGAAGCTTTCTTT. Translation gives CASSLIPGPRNTEAFF. The V and J genes are TRBV7-2 and TRBJ1-1; D is uncertain. In germline, CDR1 is SGHTA, CDR2 FQGNSA. The ends were cut back, 2 bases at V and 1 base at J, with 14 bases in the middle. This CDR3 has 16 amino acids. The complete variable domain, with remaining parts taken from reference TRBV7-2 and TRBJ1-1, reads GAGVSQSPSNKVTEKGKDVELRCDPISGHTALYWYRQSLGQGLEFLIYFQGNSAPDKSGLPSDRFSAERTGGSVSTLTIQRTQQEDSAVYLCASSLIPGPRNTEAFFGQGTRLTVV.

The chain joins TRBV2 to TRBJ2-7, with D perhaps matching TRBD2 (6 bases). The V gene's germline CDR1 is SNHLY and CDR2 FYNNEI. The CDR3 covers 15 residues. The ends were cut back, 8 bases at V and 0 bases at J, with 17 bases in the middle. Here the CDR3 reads CASLSSVRSSYEQYF. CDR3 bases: TGTGCCAGCCTTTCTAGCGTGAGGAGCTCCTACGAGCAGTACTTC. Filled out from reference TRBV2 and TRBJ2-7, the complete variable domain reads EPEVTQTPSHQVTQMGQEVILRCVPISNHLYFYWYRQILGQKVEFLVSFYNNEISEKSEIFDDQFSVERPDGSNFTLKIRSTKLEDSAMYFCASLSSVRSSYEQYFGPGTRLTVT.

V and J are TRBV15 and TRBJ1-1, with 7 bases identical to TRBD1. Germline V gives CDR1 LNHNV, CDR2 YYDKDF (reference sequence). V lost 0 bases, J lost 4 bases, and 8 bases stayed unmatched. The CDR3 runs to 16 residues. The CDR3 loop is CATSREGAGGITEAFF. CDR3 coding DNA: TGTGCCACCAGCAGAGAGGGGGCAGGGGGAATCACTGAAGCTTTCTTT. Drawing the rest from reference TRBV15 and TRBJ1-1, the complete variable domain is DAMVIQNPRYQVTQFGKPVTLSCSQTLNHNVMYWYQQKSSQAPKLLFHYYDKDFNNEADTPDNFQSRRPNTSFCFLDIRSPGLGDTAMYLCATSREGAGGITEAFFGQGTRLTVV.

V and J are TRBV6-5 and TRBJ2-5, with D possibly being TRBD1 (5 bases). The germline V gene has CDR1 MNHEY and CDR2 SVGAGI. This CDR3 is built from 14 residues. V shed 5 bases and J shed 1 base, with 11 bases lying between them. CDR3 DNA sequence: TGTGCCAGCAGTCCCTGGCAGGGCCAAGAGACCCAGTACTTC. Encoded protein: CASSPWQGQETQYF.

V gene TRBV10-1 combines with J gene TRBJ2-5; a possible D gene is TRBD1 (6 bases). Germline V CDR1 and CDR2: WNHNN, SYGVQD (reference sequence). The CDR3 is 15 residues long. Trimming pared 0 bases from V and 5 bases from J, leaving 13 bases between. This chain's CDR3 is CASSESGAPVETQYF. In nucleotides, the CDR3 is TGCGCCAGCAGTGAGTCGGGGGCCCCGGTTGAGACCCAGTACTTC.